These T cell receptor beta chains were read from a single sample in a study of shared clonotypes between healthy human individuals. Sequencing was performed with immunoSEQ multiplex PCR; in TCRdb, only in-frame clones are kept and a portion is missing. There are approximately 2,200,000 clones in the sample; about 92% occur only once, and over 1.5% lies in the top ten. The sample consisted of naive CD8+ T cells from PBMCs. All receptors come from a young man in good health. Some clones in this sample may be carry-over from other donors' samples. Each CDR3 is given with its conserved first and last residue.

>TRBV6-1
CASSEARMGFNQPQHF
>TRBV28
CASSSITITSRGTGELFF
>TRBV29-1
CSALGQGHPEYTF
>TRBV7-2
CASSLFGSLRNTEAFF
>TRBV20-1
CSARDGYEQYF
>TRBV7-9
CASSLEAQYGYTF
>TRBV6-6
CASSPHFPPAAELFF
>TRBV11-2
CASSLAQVYEQYF
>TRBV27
CASSFWESSYNEQFF
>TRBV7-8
CAERGDRANTGELFF
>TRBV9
CASSVAPGGTYEQYF
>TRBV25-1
CASRGSRADTQYF
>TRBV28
CASSPFDRGPNQPQHF
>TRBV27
CATSGQGNYGYTF
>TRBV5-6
CASSSGPGEEYYEQYF
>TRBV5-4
CASSLVGGHPPEQYF
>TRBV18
CASSPTRGDEQFF
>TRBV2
CASSDMGRVSSYEQYF
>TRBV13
CASSPSTERSVGETQYF
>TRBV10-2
CASSESVGGLDGYTF
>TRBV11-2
CASSLDPSGQGATEAFF
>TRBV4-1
CASSQVGGVSPYEQYF
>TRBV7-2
CASSLARLAGVRETQYF
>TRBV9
CASSEEQAGGLYGYTF
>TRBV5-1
CASSLFGVEQYF
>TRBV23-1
CASSQLDSKQYF
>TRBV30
CAWSHNARGETQYF
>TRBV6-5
CASLSWGYGYTF
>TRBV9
CASSEGLAGGYEQYF
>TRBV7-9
CASSPGAGEGFYEKLFF
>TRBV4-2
CASSLGEGLGEAFF
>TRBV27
CASSPEETFGTGLDNEQFF
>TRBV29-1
CSVVGGESHGYTF
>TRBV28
CATRDTQNTEAFF
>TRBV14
CASSRFGTGGDEQYF
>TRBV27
CASSSSSYEQYF
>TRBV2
CATQPPLAQYF
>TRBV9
CASSVNPGTANYGYTF
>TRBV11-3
CASSWRGNYEQYF
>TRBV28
CASSRGAYNEQFF
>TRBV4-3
CASSQDHYSSNEKLFF
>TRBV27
CASSPGTSGTVEQYF
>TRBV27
CASSLLWRELTYEQYF
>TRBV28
CASSFVAGVSEQYF
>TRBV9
CASSVGARGEDAFF
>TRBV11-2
CASSLVGQGGIGYGYTF
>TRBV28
CASESGRKHEQYF
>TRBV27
CASRTSGIEQFF
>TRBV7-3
CASSTTGAGWETQYF
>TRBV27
CASSLSTGPTRINNEQFF
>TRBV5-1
CASSPLAGGPYNEQFF
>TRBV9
CASSVFGRALDEQFF
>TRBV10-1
CASSESRGGEQYF
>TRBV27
CASYGTENTEAFF
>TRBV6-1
CASSESGWREDGYTF
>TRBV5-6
CASSFGTGELFF
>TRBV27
CASSLDGHYEQYF
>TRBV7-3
CASSPSSSGTGNEQFF
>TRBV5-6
CASSPPTGAARWTQYF
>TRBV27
CASSLKGQGEAFF